These T cell receptor beta chains were read from a single sample in a study of cytomegalovirus exposure and HLA in healthy donors. The data were produced by immunoSEQ multiplex PCR, yet TCRdb's version contains in-frame clones alone and is incomplete. The table lists approximately 280,000 clones, approximately 83% of them singletons. Sequenced: PBMCs. The origin of the receptors is a woman aged 18 to 35 in good health and CMV-seronegative. The CDR3 runs from the conserved cysteine through the conserved F or W. The D gene is left open where the match is weak. Not all rows give a size; the values are once, few, many and, for expanded clones, a class.

v_call	j_call	clone_size	d_call	cdr3_aa	cdr3_nt
TRBV2	TRBJ2-7	few	NA	CASSASYEQYF	TGTGCCAGCAGTGCCAGTTACGAGCAGTACTTC
TRBV7-6	TRBJ1-2	few	TRBD1	CASSLGAGGSYGYTF	TGTGCCAGCAGCTTAGGGGCAGGGGGCAGCTATGGCTACACCTTC
TRBV10-1	TRBJ2-5	NA	TRBD2	CASSPGTSGGKTQYF	TGCGCCAGCAGCCCCGGGACTAGCGGGGGGAAGACCCAGTACTTC
TRBV7-2	TRBJ2-7	NA	TRBD2	CASSTGLAGNEQYF	TGTGCCAGCAGCACAGGACTAGCGGGAAACGAGCAGTACTTC
TRBV9	TRBJ2-7	NA	TRBD2	CASSVAWSGGLYEQYF	TGTGCCAGCAGCGTAGCTTGGAGCGGGGGGCTATACGAGCAGTACTTC
TRBV12-1	TRBJ1-1	NA	NA	CASSPRGPNTEAFF	TGTGCCAGCAGCCCCAGGGGACCGAACACTGAAGCTTTCTTT
TRBV2	TRBJ1-3	NA	TRBD1	CASKGQGVRNTIYF	TGTGCCAGCAAAGGACAGGGGGTTAGAAACACCATATATTTT
TRBV6-5	TRBJ2-5	NA	TRBD2	CASSARELLMSTQYF	TGTGCCAGCAGTGCGCGGGAGCTGTTAATGTCGACCCAGTACTTC
TRBV13	TRBJ1-2	NA	NA	CASSSAGAWEKNYGYTF	TGTGCCAGCAGCTCCGCGGGGGCCTGGGAAAAAAACTATGGCTACACCTTC
TRBV2	TRBJ1-2	NA	NA	CASSEGQTHGYTF	TGTGCCAGCAGTGAAGGACAGACTCATGGCTACACCTTC
TRBV4-1	TRBJ1-4	few	NA	CASSLKGKDEKLFF	TGCGCCAGCAGCCTCAAGGGGAAGGATGAAAAACTGTTTTTT
TRBV25-1	TRBJ1-1	NA	TRBD1	CASSEGRGHMVAFF	TGTGCCAGCAGTGAGGGCAGGGGGCACATGGTAGCTTTCTTT
TRBV4-2	TRBJ2-5	NA	TRBD1	CASSPRDRGQETQYF	TGTGCCAGCAGCCCCCGGGACAGGGGCCAAGAGACCCAGTACTTC
TRBV19	TRBJ2-3	NA	NA	CASSSTNADTQYF	TGTGCCAGTAGTAGCACTAACGCCGATACGCAGTATTTT
TRBV6-5	TRBJ2-3	NA	NA	CASSYEGGLRTDTQYF	TGTGCCAGCAGTTACGAGGGGGGGCTCCGCACAGATACGCAGTATTTT
TRBV6-5	TRBJ1-1	once	NA	CASSYSGVNTEAFF	TGTGCCAGCAGTTACTCGGGAGTGAACACTGAAGCTTTCTTT
TRBV28	TRBJ2-7	NA	NA	CASKRAGMYEQYF	TGTGCCAGCAAACGGGCAGGGATGTACGAGCAGTACTTC
TRBV18	TRBJ1-2	NA	TRBD1	CASSLGGQGGYGYTF	TGTGCCAGCTCACTAGGCGGACAGGGAGGATATGGCTACACCTTC
TRBV29-1	TRBJ1-1	NA	NA	CSVDRGGAFF	TGCAGCGTTGATAGGGGTGGCGCTTTCTTT
TRBV5-1	TRBJ2-7	NA	TRBD1	CASGLGTGGFYEQYF	TGCGCCAGCGGTCTCGGGACAGGGGGTTTCTACGAGCAGTACTTC
TRBV5-1	TRBJ2-1	NA	NA	CASSLGYPEGNEQFF	TGCGCCAGCAGCTTGGGCTACCCGGAGGGAAATGAGCAGTTCTTC
TRBV28	TRBJ1-4	NA	NA	CASSLWGRLVREEKLFF	TGTGCCAGCAGTTTATGGGGCCGACTAGTTCGGGAGGAAAAACTGTTTTTT
TRBV11-3	TRBJ2-3	NA	TRBD1	CASSPGQGKADTQYF	TGTGCCAGCAGCCCGGGACAGGGAAAGGCAGATACGCAGTATTTT
TRBV6-5	TRBJ2-3	NA	NA	CASSERITDTQYF	TGTGCCAGCAGCGAGAGGATCACAGATACGCAGTATTTT
TRBV2	TRBJ1-3	NA	NA	CASTLQGGPGNTIYF	TGTGCCAGCACCTTACAGGGCGGACCTGGAAACACCATATATTTT
TRBV4-3	TRBJ1-5	NA	TRBD1	CASSQGWDRNNQPQHF	TGCGCCAGCAGCCAAGGGTGGGACAGAAACAATCAGCCCCAGCATTTT
TRBV13	TRBJ2-2	NA	TRBD2	CASSSTGTSGRAGELFF	TGTGCCAGCAGCTCAACCGGGACTAGCGGGAGGGCCGGGGAGCTGTTTTTT
TRBV4-3	TRBJ2-6	NA	NA	CASSQDAQGANVLTF	TGCGCCAGCAGCCAAGACGCCCAGGGGGCCAACGTCCTGACTTTC
TRBV25-1	TRBJ2-1	once	NA	CASSLRETHEQFF	TGTGCCAGCAGTTTGAGGGAGACCCATGAGCAGTTCTTC